Below, 25 T cell receptor beta chains from the same sample are listed, as sequenced in a study of vaccination and CD4 T cells after COVID-19. The Oncomine TCR Beta short-read assay generated sequence data from the DNA of cultured CD4+ T cells. TCRdb itself ran the PCR reads through MiXCR, one entry per CDR3 protein. In the table there are 13,000 or so distinct CDR3 sequences, approximately 50% of which are singletons. Noted treatment: approximately 10-day PBMC culture with coronavirus spike peptide pools or control peptides (ViraFEST assay). These TCRs are of unknown antigen specificity. Sequencing used cultured CD4+ T cells from blood, obtained after SARS-CoV-2 vaccination. Source of these receptors: a human donor with COVID-19.

The chain uses TRBV7-9 and TRBJ2-5; 13 positions agree with TRBD2. Germline V CDR1 and CDR2: SEHNR, FQNEAQ (reference sequence). V gave up 4 bases and J gave up 2 bases; unmatched junction bases: 4. The CDR3 totals 16 residues. The CDR3 here is CASSSRLAGGQETQYF. CDR3 DNA sequence: TGTGCCAGCAGCTCTAGACTAGCGGGGGGTCAAGAGACCCAGTACTTC. The variable domain in full, with the rest retrieved from reference TRBV7-9 and TRBJ2-5, is DTGVSQNPRHKITKRGQNVTFRCDPISEHNRLYWYRQTLGQGPEFLTYFQNEAQLEKSRLLSDRFSAERPKGSFSTLEIQRTEQGDSAMYLCASSSRLAGGQETQYFGPGTRLLVL.

The chain joins TRBV7-6 to TRBJ2-2; 7 bases fit TRBD2. Trimming at V came to 3 bases and at J to 4 bases, leaving 5 bases not matched to a gene. Germline V gene lookup returns CDR1 SGHVS and CDR2 FNYEAQ. This CDR3 spans 15 amino acids. CDR3 sequence reads: CASSLIGLGTGELFF. CDR3 DNA: TGTGCCAGCAGCTTGATCGGACTAGGCACCGGGGAGCTGTTTTTT.

About this clonotype itself: A read error may produce the germline difference seen at one junction end. This rearrangement joins TRBV7-9 to TRBJ1-4; no clear D gene. Germline values: CDR1 SEHNR, CDR2 FQNEAQ (reference sequence). The CDR3 has 11 amino acids. The CDR3 spells CASSGSTAAVF. CDR3 DNA sequence: TGTGCCAGCAGCGGGTCAACGGCGGCAGTTTTT.

This clonotype was counted once. One end of the junction fails to match germline, which may point to a read error. Here the CDR3 DNA reads TGTGCCAGCAGTTACGTGGGGGCGGGTGGCCACACCTTC. This translates into CASSYVGAGGHTF. This rearrangement joins TRBV6-5 to TRBJ1-2; D is possibly TRBD1 (6 bases). The germline CDR1 and CDR2 sequences are MNHEY and SVGAGI. This CDR3 is 13 amino acids long.

This clonotype was detected only a few times. V usage is TRBV6-1 and J usage is TRBJ2-3; 8 positions match TRBD2. The germline gives CDR1 MNHNS, CDR2 SASEGT. V lost 6 bases to trimming and J lost 3 bases; unmatched junction nucleotides: 5. There are 14 residues in the CDR3. The DNA for the CDR3 is TGTGCCAGCAGGGGCGAGCGGGGGACAGATACGCAGTATTTT. As protein: CASRGERGTDTQYF.

Regarding this clonotype: At one boundary the junction diverges from the germline segment, which might be a read error. The chain combines TRBV11-1 with TRBJ2-7, with a weak D call TRBD2 (6 bases). The CDR3 contains 15 residues. CDR1 and CDR2 (germline): SGHAT, FQDESV (reference sequence). The CDR3 here is CASSSAFTGLYGQYF. CDR3 nucleotide sequence: TGTGCCAGCAGCTCAGCCTTTACAGGACTATACGGGCAGTACTTC. The variable domain in full, completed from reference TRBV11-1 and TRBJ2-7, reads EAEVAQSPRYKITEKSQAVAFWCDPISGHATLYWYRQILGQGPELLVQFQDESVVDDSQLPKDRFSAERLKGVDSTLKIQPAELGDSAMYLCASSSAFTGLYGQYFGPGTRLTVT.

The V call is TRBV6-1, the J call TRBJ2-5, with 12 bases that match TRBD2. J lost 4 bases, V lost 3 bases, and 3 bases had no gene match. CDR1 MNHNS and CDR2 SASEGT come from the germline V gene. The CDR3 spans 15 residues. CDR3 protein: CASSELAGGGETQYF. The CDR3 DNA sequence: TGTGCCAGCAGTGAGCTAGCGGGGGGGGGAGAGACCCAGTACTTC.

The V gene is TRBV6-2 or TRBV6-3, the J gene TRBJ2-5, with D uncertain. The germline CDR1 and CDR2 sequences are MNHEY and SVGEGT. The V end was cut by 0 bases, the J end by 0 bases, with 23 bases between. The CDR3 covers 20 residues. The CDR3 coding sequence is TGTGCCAGCAGTTACTCGAGAGGTAGTGGCAGCCAAAACTACCAAGAGACCCAGTACTTC. Translated, it gives CASSYSRGSGSQNYQETQYF.

This chain connects TRBV7-3 to TRBJ2-2, with 7 positions matching TRBD2. Trimming took 5 bases from V and 6 from J; bases not matched to a gene: 12. The V gene's germline CDR1 is SGHTA and CDR2 FQGTGA. This CDR3 has 16 residues. CDR3 in DNA: TGTGCCAGCAGCCAAGGGACTAACCTAAGGGCCGGGGAGCTGTTTTTT. This sequence encodes CASSQGTNLRAGELFF.

The rearrangement links TRBV29-1 to TRBJ1-5, with a tentative D call TRBD1 (5 bases). The germline gives CDR1 SQVTM, CDR2 ANQGSEA. Trimming removed 5 bases at V and 2 bases at J, with 16 bases between. CDR3 length equals 15 residues. The CDR3 sequence is CSVLLSGTRNQPQHF. The CDR3 DNA reads as TGCAGCGTTCTCCTCTCAGGGACGCGCAATCAGCCCCAGCATTTT.

J is TRBJ2-3 and V is TRBV11-3; D is perhaps TRBD1 (5 bases). This CDR3 has 15 amino acids. Germline values: CDR1 SGHNT, CDR2 YENEEA. Trimming cost V 5 bases and J 2 bases, with 14 bases left between them. CDR3 DNA: TGTGCCAGCAGCGCAGGGTTGAAAGACACAGATACGCAGTATTTT. Amino acid sequence: CASSAGLKDTDTQYF.

The J gene is TRBJ1-5, the V gene TRBV12-3 or TRBV12-4, with 11 bases aligning to TRBD1. J lost 6 bases, V lost 6 bases, and 4 bases had no gene match. This CDR3 comprises 14 residues. In DNA, the CDR3 is TGTGCCAGCAGCAAAGGACAGGGGGCTCAGCCCCAGCATTTT. Its protein product is CASSKGQGAQPQHF.

This rearrangement joins TRBV7-9 to TRBJ1-2; D is uncertain. The CDR3 covers 14 residues. Germline V lookup: CDR1 SEHNR, CDR2 FQNEAQ (reference sequence). Between the trimmed V and J ends, which lost 5 bases and 2 bases, there was a span of 12 bases. In DNA, the CDR3 is TGTGCCAGCAGCCCGTCGACACTAAACTATGGCTACACCTTC. The encoded protein is CASSPSTLNYGYTF.

This chain links TRBV7-2 with TRBJ1-5; D perhaps matches TRBD1 (6 bases). CDR1 and CDR2 from the germline V gene are SGHTA and FQGNSA. Trimming cost V 6 bases and J 11 bases, with 14 bases left between them. The CDR3 runs to 12 residues. This CDR3 is CASRVGRGAQHF. In DNA, the CDR3 is TGTGCCAGCAGGGTCGGGAGGGGGGCCCAGCATTTT.

By proportion, this clonotype is medium-sized. J is TRBJ2-2 and V is TRBV7-8; TRBD2 agrees at 13 bases. The V segment lost 5 bases and the J segment 7 bases; nucleotides outside the gene matches: 4. Germline V gives CDR1 SGHVS, CDR2 FQNEAQ. CDR3 size: 15 residues. In nucleotides, the CDR3 is TGTGCCAGCAGCCCGGGGACTAGCGGGGTCGGGGAGCTGTTTTTT. Protein: CASSPGTSGVGELFF. Using reference TRBV7-8 and TRBJ2-2 for the parts outside the CDR3, the full variable domain is GAGVSQSPRYKVAKRGQDVALRCDPISGHVSLFWYQQALGQGPEFLTYFQNEAQLDKSGLPSDRFFAERPEGSVSTLKIQRTQQEDSAVYLCASSPGTSGVGELFFGEGSRLTVL.

The chain carries TRBV2 and TRBJ2-7; D perhaps matches TRBD1 (6 bases). This CDR3 has 19 amino acids. Germline V CDR1 and CDR2: SNHLY, FYNNEI. V was trimmed by 6 bases and J by 3 bases, leaving 30 bases between them. Written as DNA, the CDR3 is TGTGCCAGCAGGGAGGCCGCGACAGGCGGGTTAAGATGGGACTACGAGCAGTACTTC. Its protein product is CASREAATGGLRWDYEQYF.

The CDR3 nucleotides read TGTGCCAGCAGCAAATCGGGACTAGCGGGGGGCTTCTACAATGAGCAGTTCTTC. Translated, it gives CASSKSGLAGGFYNEQFF. This rearrangement joins TRBV7-3 to TRBJ2-1; TRBD2 matches at 15 bases. CDR3 length: 18 amino acids. Germline V gene data show CDR1 as SGHTA and CDR2 as FQGTGA. The trim removed 5 bases at V and 3 bases at J, leaving 8 bases unmatched. The entire variable domain, with the rest obtained from reference TRBV7-3 and TRBJ2-1, is as follows: GAGVSQTPSNKVTEKGKYVELRCDPISGHTALYWYRQSLGQGPEFLIYFQGTGAADDSGLPNDRFFAVRPEGSVSTLKIQRTERGDSAVYLCASSKSGLAGGFYNEQFFGPGTRLTVL.

J is TRBJ1-6 and V is TRBV20-1; D remains ambiguous. Germline V lookup: CDR1 DFQATT, CDR2 SNEGSKA (reference sequence). Deletions cut 0 bases from V and 5 bases from J, with 17 bases between. This CDR3 region has 17 residues. CDR3 coding DNA: TGCAGTGCTAGAGATGCCCAGGAAAACCCAAATAATTCACCCCTCCACTTT. Translating gives CSARDAQENPNNSPLHF.

The chain joins TRBV20-1 to TRBJ2-3, with D possibly TRBD1 on 6 matching bases. From germline, CDR1 is DFQATT and CDR2 SNEGSKA (reference sequence). Trimming removed 5 bases at V and 2 bases at J, with 11 bases between. The CDR3 has 13 amino acids. This CDR3 reads CSAGTLLTDTQYF. CDR3 in DNA: TGCAGTGCTGGGACACTCCTCACAGATACGCAGTATTTT.

The chain couples TRBV7-2 to TRBJ2-7, with D possibly being TRBD2 (6 bases). Germline V gene lookup returns CDR1 SGHTA and CDR2 FQGNSA. The V end lost 3 bases, the J end lost 4 bases, and 16 bases lay between the germline ends. CDR3 length: 15 residues. DNA for the CDR3: TGTGCCAGCAGCTTGCACCGGGGACTGCAATACGAGCAGTACTTC. It codes for CASSLHRGLQYEQYF.

The chain recombines TRBV20-1 with TRBJ2-3; 7 nucleotides line up with TRBD2. The CDR3 is 15 residues long. Trimming cost V 8 bases and J 0 bases; bases outside gene matches: 11. CDR1 and CDR2 from the germline V gene are DFQATT and SNEGSKA (reference sequence). For the CDR3, the DNA is TGCAGTCAGGGAGGGCCTCCGACTAGCACAGATACGCAGTATTTT. Translation: CSQGGPPTSTDTQYF.

The chain carries TRBV6-4 and TRBJ2-2; the D call may be TRBD1 or TRBD2 (5 bases each). CDR3 length: 16 residues. Trimming stripped 6 bases from V and 2 bases from J, with 16 bases between. Germline V gene sequence: CDR1 MRHNA, CDR2 SNTAGT. The CDR3 DNA reads TGTGCCAGCAGCCTTACCGGGACCATAAACACCGGGGAGCTGTTTTTT. Protein product: CASSLTGTINTGELFF.

The CDR3 sequence: CASRRQGGYEQYF. DNA of the CDR3: TGTGCCAGCAGGCGACAGGGGGGGTACGAGCAGTACTTC. The rearrangement uses TRBV27 and TRBJ2-7; 9 bases fit TRBD1. The V and J ends lost 6 bases and 4 bases, in that order; junction bases with no gene match: 4. This CDR3 spans 13 amino acids. Germline V gives CDR1 MNHEY, CDR2 SMNVEV (reference sequence).

This clonotype turned up a few times. V usage is TRBV24-1 and J usage is TRBJ2-5; D might be TRBD1 or TRBD2, each matching 6 bases. V dropped 5 bases and J dropped 2 bases, with 8 bases sitting between them. This CDR3 region has 13 residues. Germline CDR1 reads KGHDR; CDR2 reads SFDVKD. CDR3 DNA: TGTGCCACCAGTGGAGGGGGGCAAGAGACCCAGTACTTC. It yields the protein CATSGGGQETQYF.

J is TRBJ1-2 and V is TRBV19, with 9 bases matching TRBD1. Trimming cost V 7 bases and J 5 bases; bases outside gene matches: 5. The length of the CDR3 is 13 residues. Germline V gene lookup returns CDR1 LNHDA and CDR2 SQIVND (reference sequence). This CDR3 is CASMGDRVYGYTF. The DNA for the CDR3 is TGTGCCAGTATGGGGGACAGGGTGTATGGCTACACCTTC.